These T cell receptor beta chains were read from a single sample in a study of blood T cell repertoires in COVID-19. The repertoire was sequenced with immunoSEQ multiplex PCR; TCRdb's copy has only in-frame clones and lacks some. The table lists about 200,000 clones, roughly four fifths of them singletons. The sequencing input was peripheral blood. The receptors originated from a woman aged 40 to 50 with acute or convalescent COVID-19. Both conserved end residues are trimmed from each CDR3. D genes are given only for firm matches.

j_call d_call v_call cdr3_aa
TRBJ2-5 - TRBV19 ASSIAGWETQY
TRBJ2-5 TRBD1 TRBV6-5 ASSYPGTGTQY
TRBJ1-2 - TRBV3-1/TRBV3-2 ASSLDRYHGYT
TRBJ2-2 TRBD1 TRBV7-9 ASSFGQGRTGELF
TRBJ1-1 - TRBV10-3 AISESYEAF
TRBJ2-1 - TRBV25-1 ASRTPSNEQF
TRBJ1-2 - TRBV25-1 ASSEFELRQSGYT
TRBJ1-1 - TRBV14 ASSKAGVAPEAF
TRBJ1-6 - TRBV5-5 ASSRKQGDNSPLH
TRBJ2-3 TRBD2 TRBV6-6 ASSRLAGESRTQY
TRBJ2-5 TRBD2 TRBV15 ATSSLLAGRETQY
TRBJ1-6 TRBD1 TRBV15 ATSRDRGRGSPLH
TRBJ2-2 TRBD2 TRBV7-9 ASSSRRRASGDTGELF
TRBJ2-1 TRBD1 TRBV6-1 ASSEASPPGQGKRNEQF
TRBJ2-3 TRBD2 TRBV10-2 ATRILAGAEDTQY
TRBJ2-7 - TRBV6-2/TRBV6-3 ASSSTGVGEQY
TRBJ1-2 - TRBV10-3 AISETTGYGYT
TRBJ2-1 - TRBV5-1 ASRRGQEGNEQF
TRBJ1-6 - TRBV30 AFTGNSPLH
TRBJ1-1 - TRBV4-3 ASSPLRNTEAF
TRBJ2-2 - TRBV9 ASSPLDLDGGELF
TRBJ1-3 - TRBV5-8 ASSLGEYSGNTIY
TRBJ1-2 - TRBV6-6 ASSPGQYYYGYT
TRBJ1-1 TRBD1 TRBV6-1 ASSERGGPGDTEAF